The present entry profiles one T cell receptor beta chain with its context. Adolescents were screened for latent TB by skin test and IGRA. The sample comes from a study of T cells in tuberculosis. Study-wide background: In South Africa, adults with active tuberculosis were compared with IGRA-negative and latently infected IGRA-positive adolescents.

Trimming took 3 bases from V and 0 from J; bases not matched to a gene: 8. Per germline, CDR1 MGHDK and CDR2 SYGVNS. The CDR3 consists of 17 residues. Sequencing used immunoSEQ multiplex PCR; TCRdb keeps in-frame clones, though not all of them. The data contain tens of thousands of clones, about 96% of them seen just once; the ten biggest clones take up 7% to 9%. The material sequenced was PBMCs. This TCR was recovered from a donor aged 10-30 years with latent tuberculosis or without tuberculosis infection. This sequence joins TRBV25-1 and TRBJ2-7; 10 bases line up with TRBD1. The CDR3 sequence is CASSELDGTGVSYEQYF. DNA of the CDR3: TGTGCCAGCAGTGAGCTGGACGGGACAGGGGTCTCCTACGAGCAGTACTTC.